Presented here are 12 T cell receptor beta chains from one specimen sequenced in a study of tumor-infiltrating lymphocytes in primary liver carcinoma. The study extracted blood RNA from unsorted whole blood and also extracted germline DNA. The researchers produced TCR beta cDNA from 450 to 600 ng total RNA with a constant-region primer. What produced the TCR beta libraries was three nested multiplex PCR rounds using slightly modified ARM-PCR. Two initial PCR rounds of around 10 cycles each paired TRBV1-TRBV30 forward primers with a C-beta reverse primer. One entry per CDR3 protein results from TCRdb running MiXCR on the multiplex PCR reads. The data contain 320,000 or so distinct CDR3 sequences, 60% to 80% of them singletons. The sample consisted of peripheral blood. These receptors all come from a man aged 35-49 years with primary liver carcinoma and hepatitis B virus infection.

This clonotype was observed a handful of times. The genes are TRBV5-1 and TRBJ2-7; D tentatively reads TRBD1 or TRBD2 (5 bases each). CDR3 length: 15 amino acids. The ends were cut back, 3 bases at V and 3 bases at J, with 16 bases in the middle. Germline CDR1 and CDR2: SGHRS and YFSETQ. CDR3 in amino acids: CASSSRPGANYEQYF. DNA for the CDR3: TGCGCCAGCAGCTCCCGTCCCGGGGCCAACTACGAGCAGTACTTC.

Of note for this clonotype: Just one base apart from a much larger clone, this may be a read error. This is likely a read error, given that the CDR3 carries no conserved phenylalanine or tryptophan at its end. The gene calls are TRBV6-1 and TRBJ2-3; D unresolved. Trimming removed 4 bases at V and 3 bases at J, with 5 bases between. This CDR3 is 12 amino acids long. In germline, CDR1 is MNHNS, CDR2 SASEGT. The DNA of the CDR3 is TGTGCCAGCAGTGGCAGGACAGATACGCAGTATTCT. Its protein product is CASSGRTDTQYS.

As for this clonotype: Relative to the germline gene, one junction end is altered; a read error may explain this. The chain recombines TRBV6-1 with TRBJ2-5; D remains ambiguous. The V gene's germline CDR1 is MNHNS and CDR2 SASEGT. The CDR3 loop spans 16 amino acids. This CDR3 reads CASSAMQASKIEIQYF. The CDR3, as DNA: TGTGCCAGCAGTGCAATGCAGGCGAGTAAAATAGAGATCCAGTACTTC.

A note on this clonotype: One end of the junction varies from germline; a read error may be responsible. The V gene is TRBV12-3 or TRBV12-4, the J gene TRBJ2-7; D call uncertain. The CDR3 has 11 residues. CDR3 region: CTSSQSMERYF. CDR3 DNA sequence: TGTACCAGCAGTCAGTCTATGGAGCGGTACTTC.

This clonotype has at least ten counts. This chain connects TRBV14 to TRBJ2-1, with TRBD2 identical over 8 bases. Germline V gene lookup returns CDR1 SGHDN and CDR2 FVKESK. J was trimmed by 0 bases and V by 4 bases; bases with no gene match: 14. The CDR3 sequence is 19 residues long. The CDR3 loop is CASSPISGSPPSSYNEQFF. The DNA for the CDR3 is TGTGCCAGCAGCCCCATAAGCGGGAGTCCCCCGAGCTCCTACAATGAGCAGTTCTTC.

In the case of this clonotype: A read error may explain this, as a much larger clone is one base away. The chain combines TRBV4-1 with TRBJ2-1; TRBD2 aligns across 10 bases. CDR1 is MGHRA, CDR2 YSYEKL, per germline. This CDR3 spans 17 amino acids. CDR3 nucleotides: TGCACCAGCAGCCAATTCCCTAGCGGGGGCTCCTACAATGAGCAGTTCTTC. It yields the protein CTSSQFPSGGSYNEQFF.

The CDR3 nucleotides read TGTGCCAACAGCAAAGCTCAGGGAGAAATCCAAAACATTCAGTACTTC. Its protein is CANSKAQGEIQNIQYF. This rearrangement joins TRBV21-1 to TRBJ2-4; no check of the table's D call, TRBD1, against the DNA was made. TRBV21-1 is classified as a pseudogene. The CDR3 loop spans 16 amino acids.

This clonotype has a single count. A much more abundant neighbour one base away suggests this may be a read error. This rearrangement joins TRBV29-1 to TRBJ1-2, with D possibly being TRBD1 (6 bases). The CDR3 extends over 14 amino acids. The germline V gene has CDR1 SQVTM and CDR2 ANQGSEA. The CDR3 bases are TGCAGCGTCGAAAAAAAGGGGGGGCGGGTAGGCTACCCCTTC. Protein product: CSVEKKGGRVGYPF. Filled out from reference TRBV29-1 and TRBJ1-2, the complete variable domain reads SAVISQKPSRDICQRGTSLTIQCQVDSQVTMMFWYRQQPGQSLTLIATANQGSEATYESGFVIDKFPISRPNLTFSTLTVSNMSPEDSSIYLCSVEKKGGRVGYPFGSGTRLTVV.

Notes on this clonotype: At one end the junction does not follow the germline gene, possibly because of a read error. The gene calls are TRBV11-2 and TRBJ2-2; D is unclear. This CDR3 is built from 15 residues. CDR1 SGHAT and CDR2 FQNNGV come from the germline V gene. CDR3 in amino acids: CAISLEQRRAGELFF. The CDR3 DNA follows: TGTGCCATCAGCTTAGAACAGAGAAGGGCCGGGGAGCTGTTTTTT.

With respect to this clonotype: This is likely a read error, given that the CDR3 carries no conserved phenylalanine or tryptophan at its end. This chain joins TRBV5-4 and TRBJ2-7, with 10 bases identical to TRBD2. CDR1 and CDR2 (germline): SGHNT, YYREEE (reference sequence). The J segment lost 0 bases and the V segment lost 4 bases, leaving 10 bases of the junction unmatched. CDR3 length equals 17 residues. The CDR3 here is CASSPNTGTSDSYEQYL. The CDR3 DNA reads as TGTGCCAGCAGCCCAAATACCGGGACTAGCGACTCCTACGAGCAGTACCTC.

A word on this clonotype: One end of the junction varies from germline; a read error may be responsible. This chain joins TRBV6-1 and TRBJ2-4, with TRBD1 as a possible D gene (6 bases). The length of the CDR3 is 16 residues. The germline V gene encodes CDR1 MNHNS and CDR2 SASEGT. The CDR3 DNA reads as TGTCCCAGCAGTGATGACAGGTCATTAGCCAAAAACATTCAGTACTTC. This gives the protein CPSSDDRSLAKNIQYF.

CDR3 sequence (DNA): TGCAGCGTTAATACGGGGGGGGTAGGCACCGGGGAGCTGTTTTTT. Its translation: CSVNTGGVGTGELFF. This chain links TRBV29-1 with TRBJ2-2, with 8 bases identical to TRBD2. This CDR3 has 15 amino acids. Losses at the gene ends were 5 bases for V and 4 bases for J; bases not matched to a gene: 9. CDR1 SQVTM and CDR2 ANQGSEA come from the germline V gene.